This T cell receptor beta chain was obtained from a study of tumor-infiltrating lymphocytes in primary liver carcinoma. Study-level background: The patient group consisted of men and women aged 30 to 69 years. Samples returned roughly 3.65 to 7.5 million productive TCRbeta reads, a yield that was similar across tissue types. Study results and caveats: There was no comparison of CD4+ and CD8+ repertoires, as samples were bulk unsorted. Tumor-adjacent and tumor-blood pairs overlapped less than tumor region pairs did.

This clonotype appeared a single time. What it recognizes is unknown. This is likely a read error, given that the CDR3 carries no conserved phenylalanine or tryptophan at its end. The CDR3 spans 15 residues. Per the germline V gene, CDR1 is SGHAT and CDR2 is FQDESV (reference sequence). RNA isolated from unsorted whole blood supplied the blood RNA, with germline DNA also extracted. TCR beta cDNA came from about 450 ng total RNA, primed with a constant-region primer. Researchers made the TCR beta libraries by running three nested multiplex PCR rounds with slightly modified ARM-PCR. The first two PCR rounds used TRBV1-TRBV30 forward primers with a C-beta reverse primer, 9 to 10 cycles each. From the multiplex PCR reads, TCRdb called clonotypes with MiXCR, one entry per CDR3 protein. This sample has 250,000 to 400,000 distinct CDR3 sequences, with approximately 65% found just once.

This rearrangement joins TRBV11-1 to TRBJ1-1, with TRBD1 as a possible D gene (6 bases). The clonotype originates from a man aged 35-49 years with primary liver carcinoma and hepatitis B virus infection. The sequenced sample consisted of peripheral blood. The chain's CDR3 is CAGSFGQTLGTEAFL. CDR3 bases: TGTGCCGGCAGCTTCGGACAGACCTTGGGGACTGAGGCTTTCTTA.